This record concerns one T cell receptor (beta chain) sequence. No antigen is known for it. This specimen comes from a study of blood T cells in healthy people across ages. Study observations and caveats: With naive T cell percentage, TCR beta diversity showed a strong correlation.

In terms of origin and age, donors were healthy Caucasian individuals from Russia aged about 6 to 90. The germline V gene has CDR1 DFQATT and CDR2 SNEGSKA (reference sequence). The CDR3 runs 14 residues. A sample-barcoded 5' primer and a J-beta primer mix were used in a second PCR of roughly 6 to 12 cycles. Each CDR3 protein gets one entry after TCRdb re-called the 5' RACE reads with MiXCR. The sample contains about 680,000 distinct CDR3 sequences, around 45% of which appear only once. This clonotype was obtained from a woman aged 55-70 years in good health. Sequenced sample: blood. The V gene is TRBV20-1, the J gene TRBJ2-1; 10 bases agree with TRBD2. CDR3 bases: TGCAGGGTCGCTAGCGGGAGTTCAGACAATGAGCAGTTCTTC. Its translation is CRVASGSSDNEQFF.